These T cell receptor beta chains were read from a single sample in a study of graft-versus-host responses after intestinal transplantation. The method was immunoSEQ multiplex PCR; TCRdb's version includes in-frame clones alone and lacks a portion of them. The sample records some 39,000 clones, approximately 93% being singletons. Specimen: PBMCs, collected 700 to 850 days after intestinal transplantation. These receptor sequences come from a human patient who received an intestinal transplant, so some T cells may come from the graft donor. CDR3s include the opening cysteine and the closing phenylalanine or tryptophan. Fields, in order: CDR3 protein, CDR3 DNA, J gene, V gene, D gene, clone size. The D gene is left open where the match is weak. Expanded clones get a size class; other rows say once, few or many, or leave the size out.

CASSIGARGWLGNQPQHF	TGTGCCAGTAGTATAGGAGCCAGGGGATGGTTAGGCAATCAGCCCCAGCATTTT	TRBJ1-5	TRBV19	NA	NA
CASSPLEANYGELFF	TGTGCCAGCAGTCCCCTTGAGGCGAACTACGGGGAGCTGTTTTTT	TRBJ2-2	TRBV6-1	NA	NA
CASSIAGASNQPQHF	TGTGCCAGTAGTATTGCAGGGGCAAGCAATCAGCCCCAGCATTTT	TRBJ1-5	TRBV19	NA	NA
CATTDRNYGYTF	TGTGCCACAACCGACAGGAACTATGGCTACACCTTC	TRBJ1-2	TRBV10-3	NA	once
CASSQDDGSSYEQYF	TGCGCCAGCAGCCAAGATGACGGGAGCTCCTACGAGCAGTACTTC	TRBJ2-7	TRBV4-1	NA	NA
CASSIPNSIGYGYTF	TGTGCCAGTAGTATTCCCAACTCTATCGGGTATGGCTACACCTTC	TRBJ1-2	TRBV19	NA	NA
CASSLGAPYEQYF	TGCGCCAGCAGCTTGGGGGCCCCGTACGAGCAGTACTTC	TRBJ2-7	TRBV5-1	NA	NA
CASSRLLASDYGYTF	TGTGCCAGCAGCCGCCTTTTGGCGTCCGACTATGGCTACACCTTC	TRBJ1-2	TRBV6-5	NA	once
CASRAAATTYEQYF	TGTGCCAGCAGGGCAGCGGCGACTACCTACGAGCAGTACTTC	TRBJ2-7	TRBV21-1	NA	NA
CASSRGGNRGTEAFF	TGTGCCAGTAGTCGTGGAGGCAACCGGGGTACTGAAGCTTTCTTT	TRBJ1-1	TRBV19	NA	NA
CASSGGTRREQFF	TGTGCCAGCAGCGGTGGGACTCGGCGAGAGCAGTTCTTC	TRBJ2-1	TRBV7-9	NA	NA
CASSFWELTSGSHEQYF	TGTGCCAGCAGTTTTTGGGAACTGACTAGCGGGTCCCACGAGCAGTACTTC	TRBJ2-7	TRBV28	TRBD2	NA
CASSILGTGPLNTEAFF	TGCGCCAGCAGCATACTCGGGACAGGGCCTTTGAACACTGAAGCTTTCTTT	TRBJ1-1	TRBV5-1	TRBD1	NA
CASSLLVGDGETQYF	TGTGCCAGCAGCTTATTGGTAGGGGACGGAGAGACCCAGTACTTC	TRBJ2-5	TRBV7-6	NA	NA
CASSAKFDSYRRTGELFF	TGTGCCAGCAGCGCCAAATTCGACTCATATCGGCGCACCGGGGAGCTGTTTTTT	TRBJ2-2	TRBV9	NA	NA
CASTSTSEHYNERFF	TGTGCCAGCACTAGCACCTCGGAACACTACAATGAGCGGTTCTTC	TRBJ2-1	TRBV6-1	NA	NA
CASSPPLFSGSSYEQYF	TGTGCCAGCAGCCCTCCCCTTTTTAGCGGGAGCTCCTACGAGCAGTACTTC	TRBJ2-7	TRBV11-2	TRBD2	NA
CASSQGLAGPTETQYF	TGTGCCAGCAGCCAAGGACTAGCGGGGCCCACGGAGACCCAGTACTTC	TRBJ2-5	TRBV14	TRBD2	NA
CASSPDRAGQPQHF	TGTGCCAGCTCACCTGACAGGGCGGGACAGCCCCAGCATTTT	TRBJ1-5	TRBV18	TRBD1	NA
CASSLNKRGGFLGEQFF	TGTGCCAGCTCGCTAAACAAACGGGGGGGTTTCCTCGGTGAGCAGTTCTTC	TRBJ2-1	TRBV18	TRBD2	NA
CASSLVSNTGELFF	TGTGCCAGCAGCTTAGTTAGCAACACCGGGGAGCTGTTTTTT	TRBJ2-2	TRBV7-9	NA	NA
CAWKWVDEETQYF	TGTGCCTGGAAATGGGTCGATGAGGAGACCCAGTACTTC	TRBJ2-5	TRBV30	NA	NA
CASSYGAGGQPQHF	TGTGCCAGCAGTTATGGGGCCGGAGGTCAGCCCCAGCATTTT	TRBJ1-5	TRBV6-5	NA	once
CASSDNLYSSQAFTGELFF	TGTGCCAGCAGTGATAATTTGTACTCGAGTCAGGCGTTCACCGGGGAGCTGTTTTTT	TRBJ2-2	TRBV6-1	NA	NA
CASSEGVSGGRYNEQFF	TGTGCCAGCAGTGAAGGGGTTAGCGGGGGGCGTTACAATGAGCAGTTCTTC	TRBJ2-1	TRBV6-1	TRBD2	once
CASSSRTGASDTQYF	TGTGCCAGCAGCTCGAGGACTGGTGCGTCGGATACGCAGTATTTT	TRBJ2-3	TRBV7-2	NA	NA
CASSSGHRSGNTIYF	TGTGCCAGCAGTTCGGGACATCGCTCTGGAAACACCATATATTTT	TRBJ1-3	TRBV28	NA	NA
CASSTGSGEKLFF	TGTGCCAGCAGTACAGGTTCGGGCGAAAAACTGTTTTTT	TRBJ1-4	TRBV6-5	NA	NA
CASSYGGSGNTIYF	TGTGCCAGCAGTTACGGGGGTTCTGGAAACACCATATATTTT	TRBJ1-3	TRBV6-6	NA	NA
CASSYEHRGYEQYF	TGTGCCAGCAGTTACGAGCACAGGGGCTACGAGCAGTACTTC	TRBJ2-7	TRBV6-5	TRBD1	NA
CASSLRTSGLDTQYF	TGTGCCAGCAGCTTAAGGACTAGCGGGCTGGATACGCAGTATTTT	TRBJ2-3	TRBV7-3	TRBD2	NA